Sequencing of this T cell receptor beta chain was carried out in a study of human T cells and chemical hapten exposure. Whole-study context: How much TCR each sample yielded varied, mostly because pooled library volumes differed slightly.

Regarding the study as a whole: With alopecia, donors may have immune responses unlike healthy people's.

TCRdb re-analysed the RACE reads in MiXCR, keeping a single row per CDR3 protein. The sample contains roughly 40,000 distinct CDR3 sequences, over 9.5% of which appear only once. Time point described: pre-sensitization, week 0. Treatment indicated: therapeutic diphenylcyclopropenone sensitization with weekly scalp DPC. This clonotype came up many times. What it binds is unknown. The sequence derives from a man in his thirties or forties with alopecia areata. Some clones in this sample may be carry-over from other donors' samples. The sequencing here drew on whole blood, taken in connection with sensitization to the hapten diphenylcyclopropenone (DPC).

The CDR3 coding sequence is TGTGCCAGCAGCTTATTGGGGCGTGCAGATACGCAGTATTTT. Amino acid sequence: CASSLLGRADTQYF. The V gene is TRBV7-3, the J gene TRBJ2-3, with a possible D match to TRBD1 (5 bases). The CDR3 covers 14 residues. The V end lost 2 bases, the J end lost 4 bases, and 10 bases lay between the germline ends. Germline V gene lookup returns CDR1 SGHTA and CDR2 FQGTGA.